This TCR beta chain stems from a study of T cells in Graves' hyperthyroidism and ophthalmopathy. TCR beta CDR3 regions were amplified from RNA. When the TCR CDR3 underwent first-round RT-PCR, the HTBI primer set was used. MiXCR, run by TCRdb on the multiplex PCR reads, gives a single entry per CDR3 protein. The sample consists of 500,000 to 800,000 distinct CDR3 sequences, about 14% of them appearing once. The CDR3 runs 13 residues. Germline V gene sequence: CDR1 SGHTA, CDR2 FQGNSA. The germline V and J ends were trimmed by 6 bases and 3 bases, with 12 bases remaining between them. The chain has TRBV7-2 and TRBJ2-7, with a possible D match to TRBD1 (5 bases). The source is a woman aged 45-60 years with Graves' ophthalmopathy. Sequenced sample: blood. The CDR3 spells CASRMTASYEQYF. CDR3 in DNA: TGTGCCAGCAGAATGACAGCGAGCTACGAGCAGTACTTC.